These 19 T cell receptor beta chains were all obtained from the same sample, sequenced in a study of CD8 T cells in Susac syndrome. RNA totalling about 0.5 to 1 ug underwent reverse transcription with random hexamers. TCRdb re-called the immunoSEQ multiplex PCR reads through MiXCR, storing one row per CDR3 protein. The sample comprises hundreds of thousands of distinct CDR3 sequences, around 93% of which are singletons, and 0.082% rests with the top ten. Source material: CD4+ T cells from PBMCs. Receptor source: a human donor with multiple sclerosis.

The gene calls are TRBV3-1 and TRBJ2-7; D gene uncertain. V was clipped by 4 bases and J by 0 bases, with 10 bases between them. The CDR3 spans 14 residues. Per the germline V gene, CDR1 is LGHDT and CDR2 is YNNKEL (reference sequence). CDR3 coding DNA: TGTGCCAGCAGCCCCTCGGGTAGCTCCTACGAGCAGTACTTC. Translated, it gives CASSPSGSSYEQYF.

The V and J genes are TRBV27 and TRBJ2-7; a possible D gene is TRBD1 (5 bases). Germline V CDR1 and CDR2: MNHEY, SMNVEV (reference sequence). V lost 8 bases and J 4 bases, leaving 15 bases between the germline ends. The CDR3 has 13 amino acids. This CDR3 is CASGNPQGYEQYF. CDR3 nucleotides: TGTGCCAGCGGCAACCCGCAGGGATACGAGCAGTACTTC.

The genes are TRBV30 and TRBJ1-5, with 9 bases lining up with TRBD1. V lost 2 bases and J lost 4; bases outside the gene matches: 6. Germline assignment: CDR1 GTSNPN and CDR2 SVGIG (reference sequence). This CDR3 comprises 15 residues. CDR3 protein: CAWSLEGQGNQPQHF. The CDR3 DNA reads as TGTGCCTGGAGTTTAGAGGGACAGGGAAATCAGCCCCAGCATTTT.

In nucleotides, the CDR3 is TGTGCCTGGAATAGCGGGACAGATCTACAGCCCCAGCATTTT. Translating gives CAWNSGTDLQPQHF. The chain recombines TRBV30 with TRBJ1-5; 7 nucleotides agree with TRBD1. The CDR3 covers 14 residues. The V and J ends lost 4 bases and 7 bases, in that order; junction bases with no gene match: 10. Per the germline V gene, CDR1 is GTSNPN and CDR2 is SVGIG (reference sequence).

Written as DNA, the CDR3 is TGTGCCACCAGCAGAGATCTAGGGAGGCATGAGCAGTTCTTC. Its protein product is CATSRDLGRHEQFF. The chain combines TRBV15 with TRBJ2-1, with D perhaps matching TRBD2 (6 bases). Germline CDR1 is LNHNV and CDR2 is YYDKDF (reference sequence). The CDR3 runs 14 residues. V lost 0 bases, J lost 8 bases, and 11 bases lay in between.

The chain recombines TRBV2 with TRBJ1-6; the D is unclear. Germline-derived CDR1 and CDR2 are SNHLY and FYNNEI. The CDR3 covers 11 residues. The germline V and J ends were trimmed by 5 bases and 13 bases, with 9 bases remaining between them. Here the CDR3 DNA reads TGTGCCAGCAGTTCGGGTACCCCCCTCCACTTT. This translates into CASSSGTPLHF.

In DNA, the CDR3 is TGCGCCAGCAGTGAAGGTTCGGCGGGGACCTACGAGCAGTACTTC. Translating it yields CASSEGSAGTYEQYF. The V call is TRBV10-1, the J call TRBJ2-7, with D possibly TRBD2 on 6 matching bases. The CDR3 contains 15 residues. V gave up 3 bases and J gave up 2 bases, with 14 bases separating them. Germline-derived CDR1 and CDR2 are WNHNN and SYGVQD (reference sequence).

The CDR3 DNA follows: TGCAGTGCTAGGTCAGTCAGCGGCCCCCAAGAGACCCAGTACTTC. Residues: CSARSVSGPQETQYF. V is TRBV20-1 and J is TRBJ2-5; possible D gene TRBD2, 5 bases. The V end was cut by 3 bases, the J end by 1 base, with 15 bases between. Germline lookup yields CDR1 DFQATT and CDR2 SNEGSKA (reference sequence). This CDR3 spans 15 amino acids.

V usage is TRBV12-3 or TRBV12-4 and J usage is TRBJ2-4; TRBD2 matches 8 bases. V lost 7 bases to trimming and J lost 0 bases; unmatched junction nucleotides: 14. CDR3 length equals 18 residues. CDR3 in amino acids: CASTTWGGGILAKNIQYF. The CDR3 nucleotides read TGTGCCAGCACCACTTGGGGCGGGGGGATACTAGCCAAAAACATTCAGTACTTC.

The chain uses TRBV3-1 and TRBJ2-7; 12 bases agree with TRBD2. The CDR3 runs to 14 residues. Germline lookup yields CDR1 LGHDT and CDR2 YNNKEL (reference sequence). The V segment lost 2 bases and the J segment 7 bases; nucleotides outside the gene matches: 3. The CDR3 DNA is TGTGCCAGCAGCCAACACGGGACTAGCGGGGAGCAGTACTTC. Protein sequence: CASSQHGTSGEQYF.

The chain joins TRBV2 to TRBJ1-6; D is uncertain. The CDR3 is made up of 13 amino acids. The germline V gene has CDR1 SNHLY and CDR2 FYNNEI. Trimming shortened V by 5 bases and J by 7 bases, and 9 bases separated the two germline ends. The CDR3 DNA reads TGTGCCAGCAGTAGAAACGAGAATTCACCCCTCCACTTT. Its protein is CASSRNENSPLHF.

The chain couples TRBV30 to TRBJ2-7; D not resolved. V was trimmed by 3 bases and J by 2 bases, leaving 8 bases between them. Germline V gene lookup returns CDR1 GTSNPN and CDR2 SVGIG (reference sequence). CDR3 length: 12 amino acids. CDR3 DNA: TGTGCCTGGAGGGCACAGACCTACGAGCAGTACTTC. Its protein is CAWRAQTYEQYF.

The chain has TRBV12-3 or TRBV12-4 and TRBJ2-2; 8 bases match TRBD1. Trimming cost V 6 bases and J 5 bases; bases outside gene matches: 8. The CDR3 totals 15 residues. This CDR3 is CASRTAGGRTGELFF. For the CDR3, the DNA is TGTGCCAGCAGAACCGCAGGGGGCAGAACCGGGGAGCTGTTTTTT.

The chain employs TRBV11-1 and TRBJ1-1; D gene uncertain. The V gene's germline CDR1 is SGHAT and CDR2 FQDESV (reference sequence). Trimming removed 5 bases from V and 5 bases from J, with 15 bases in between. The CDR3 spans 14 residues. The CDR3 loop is CASSRQQGNTEAFF. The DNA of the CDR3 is TGTGCCAGCAGCCGGCAACAAGGGAATACTGAAGCTTTCTTT.

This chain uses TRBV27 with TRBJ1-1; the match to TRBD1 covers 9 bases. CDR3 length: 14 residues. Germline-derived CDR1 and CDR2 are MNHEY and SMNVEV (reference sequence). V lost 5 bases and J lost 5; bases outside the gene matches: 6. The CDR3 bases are TGTGCCAGCAGTACGGACAGGGGAAAAACTGAAGCTTTCTTT. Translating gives CASSTDRGKTEAFF.

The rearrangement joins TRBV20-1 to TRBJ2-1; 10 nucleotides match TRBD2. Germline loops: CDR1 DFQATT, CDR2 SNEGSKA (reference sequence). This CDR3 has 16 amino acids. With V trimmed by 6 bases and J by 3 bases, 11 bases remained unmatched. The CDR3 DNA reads TGCAGTGCCCTTACCTTAGCGGGGGGCCACTACAATGAGCAGTTCTTC. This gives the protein CSALTLAGGHYNEQFF.

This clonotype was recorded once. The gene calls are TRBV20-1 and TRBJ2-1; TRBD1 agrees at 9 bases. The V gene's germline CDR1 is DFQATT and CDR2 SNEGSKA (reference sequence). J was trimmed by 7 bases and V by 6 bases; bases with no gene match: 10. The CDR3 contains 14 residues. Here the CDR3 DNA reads TGCAGTGCCACGGACAGGGGTCGCGGAAATGAGCAGTTCTTC. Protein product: CSATDRGRGNEQFF.

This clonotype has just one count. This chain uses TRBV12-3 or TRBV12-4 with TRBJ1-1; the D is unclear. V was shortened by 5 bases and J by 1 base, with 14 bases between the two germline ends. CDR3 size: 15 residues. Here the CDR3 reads CASSGRFYRNTEAFF. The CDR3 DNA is TGTGCCAGCAGTGGAAGATTTTACAGGAACACTGAAGCTTTCTTT.

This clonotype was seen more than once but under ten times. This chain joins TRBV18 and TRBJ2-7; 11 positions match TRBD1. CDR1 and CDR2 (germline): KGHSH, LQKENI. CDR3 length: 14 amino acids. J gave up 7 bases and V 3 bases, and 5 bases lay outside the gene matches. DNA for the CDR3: TGTGCCAGCTCACCGGGACAGGGGGAGAGGGAGCAGTACGTC. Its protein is CASSPGQGEREQYV.